The rows below give T cell receptor beta chains drawn from one sample of a study of PD-L1 blockade in urothelial cancer. Sequencing used immunoSEQ multiplex PCR; TCRdb keeps in-frame clones, though not all of them. The sample has around 45,000 clones, 88% seen once. The sample in question was PBMCs, obtained around atezolizumab (anti-PD-L1) treatment. All receptors derive from a woman in her sixties or seventies with urothelial cancer. The CDR3 runs from the conserved cysteine through the conserved F or W. Fields, in order: J gene, CDR3 length, V gene, clone size, D gene, CDR3 protein, CDR3 DNA. The D gene is left open where the match is weak. Clone size is stated in some rows and not others, as once, few, many or a class when expanded.

j_gene: TRBJ2-7
len: 11
v_gene: TRBV20-1
abundance: few
d_gene: NA
CDR3aa: CSAPDNYEQYF
CDR3nt: TGCAGTGCTCCTGACAACTACGAGCAGTACTTC

j_gene: TRBJ2-1
len: 17
v_gene: TRBV5-1
abundance: NA
d_gene: NA
CDR3aa: CASSLEGGTATYNEQFF
CDR3nt: TGCGCCAGCAGCTTGGAAGGGGGGACAGCGACCTACAATGAGCAGTTCTTC

j_gene: TRBJ1-2
len: 9
v_gene: TRBV2
abundance: NA
d_gene: NA
CDR3aa: CASRAQVAF
CDR3nt: TGTGCCAGCAGAGCACAGGTTGCCTTC

j_gene: TRBJ1-3
len: 15
v_gene: TRBV9
abundance: NA
d_gene: NA
CDR3aa: CASSVTGLTGNTIYF
CDR3nt: TGTGCCAGCAGCGTAACAGGATTGACTGGAAACACCATATATTTT

j_gene: TRBJ2-7
len: 14
v_gene: TRBV7-2
abundance: NA
d_gene: TRBD2
CDR3aa: CASSPGTSLYEQYF
CDR3nt: TGTGCCAGCAGCCCCGGGACTAGTCTCTACGAGCAGTACTTC

j_gene: TRBJ1-4
len: 12
v_gene: TRBV9
abundance: NA
d_gene: TRBD1
CDR3aa: CASSDTGVKLFF
CDR3nt: TGTGCCAGCAGCGATACAGGGGTAAAACTGTTTTTT

j_gene: TRBJ2-1
len: 18
v_gene: TRBV5-1
abundance: once
d_gene: TRBD2
CDR3aa: CASSPEGIGTSGYNEQFF
CDR3nt: TGCGCCAGCAGCCCTGAGGGCATCGGGACTAGCGGTTACAATGAGCAGTTCTTC

j_gene: TRBJ1-6
len: 14
v_gene: TRBV5-4
abundance: NA
d_gene: NA
CDR3aa: CASSLVGSSSPLHF
CDR3nt: TGTGCCAGCAGCTTGGTAGGGAGTAGTTCACCCCTCCACTTT

j_gene: TRBJ1-5
len: 15
v_gene: TRBV28
abundance: NA
d_gene: TRBD1
CDR3aa: CASSRSRGHNQPQHF
CDR3nt: TGTGCCAGCAGCCGCTCCAGGGGGCACAATCAGCCCCAGCATTTT

j_gene: TRBJ1-4
len: 16
v_gene: TRBV29-1
abundance: NA
d_gene: TRBD1
CDR3aa: CSVEGAPGQPREKLFF
CDR3nt: TGCAGCGTTGAAGGCGCACCGGGACAGCCAAGGGAAAAACTGTTTTTT

j_gene: TRBJ2-2
len: 15
v_gene: TRBV6-4
abundance: NA
d_gene: NA
CDR3aa: CASSEAAGNTGELFF
CDR3nt: TGTGCCAGCAGTGAGGCAGCGGGGAACACCGGGGAGCTGTTTTTT

j_gene: TRBJ2-7
len: 15
v_gene: TRBV7-9
abundance: NA
d_gene: TRBD2
CDR3aa: CASSLASGGLYEQYF
CDR3nt: TGTGCCAGCAGCTTGGCTAGCGGGGGACTATACGAGCAGTACTTC

j_gene: TRBJ2-7
len: 14
v_gene: TRBV4-1
abundance: NA
d_gene: NA
CDR3aa: CASSQDDTTGEQYF
CDR3nt: TGCGCCAGCAGCCAAGATGATACTACGGGGGAGCAGTACTTC

j_gene: TRBJ2-7
len: 17
v_gene: TRBV7-6
abundance: NA
d_gene: TRBD1
CDR3aa: CASSLEGTGRDSYEQYF
CDR3nt: TGTGCCAGCAGCTTAGAGGGGACAGGACGGGACTCCTACGAGCAGTACTTC

j_gene: TRBJ2-1
len: 14
v_gene: TRBV30
abundance: NA
d_gene: TRBD1
CDR3aa: CAWGRDRECNEQFF
CDR3nt: TGTGCCTGGGGCCGGGACAGGGAGTGCAATGAGCAGTTCTTC

j_gene: TRBJ1-5
len: 16
v_gene: TRBV7-2
abundance: NA
d_gene: TRBD1
CDR3aa: CASSWDRDLSNQPQHF
CDR3nt: TGTGCCAGCAGCTGGGACAGGGACTTGAGCAATCAGCCCCAGCATTTT

j_gene: TRBJ1-4
len: 15
v_gene: TRBV2
abundance: NA
d_gene: TRBD1
CDR3aa: CASSLIRDRAEKLFF
CDR3nt: TGTGCCAGCAGTTTGATCCGGGACAGGGCTGAAAAACTGTTTTTT

j_gene: TRBJ1-5
len: 15
v_gene: TRBV6-6
abundance: NA
d_gene: NA
CDR3aa: CASSYPQWGLKRQHF
CDR3nt: TGTGCCAGCAGTTACCCGCAATGGGGACTTAAACGCCAGCATTTT

j_gene: TRBJ1-1
len: 12
v_gene: TRBV7-8
abundance: NA
d_gene: NA
CDR3aa: CASSLDRTEAFF
CDR3nt: TGTGCCAGCAGCTTAGACCGGACTGAAGCTTTCTTT

j_gene: TRBJ2-3
len: 14
v_gene: TRBV5-6
abundance: NA
d_gene: TRBD2
CDR3aa: CASSIAGATDTQYF
CDR3nt: TGTGCCAGCAGCATAGCGGGGGCCACAGATACGCAGTATTTT

j_gene: TRBJ2-7
len: 15
v_gene: TRBV13
abundance: few
d_gene: TRBD2
CDR3aa: CASSSRTSGSYEQYF
CDR3nt: TGTGCCAGCAGCTCCCGGACTAGCGGAAGCTACGAGCAGTACTTC

j_gene: TRBJ2-2
len: 14
v_gene: TRBV18
abundance: NA
d_gene: TRBD1
CDR3aa: CASSRGQATGELFF
CDR3nt: TGTGCCAGCTCACGGGGACAGGCTACCGGGGAGCTGTTTTTT

j_gene: TRBJ2-5
len: 15
v_gene: TRBV2
abundance: once
d_gene: TRBD2
CDR3aa: CASWERGGGQETQYF
CDR3nt: TGTGCCAGTTGGGAGCGGGGGGGCGGACAAGAGACCCAGTACTTC

j_gene: TRBJ2-7
len: 13
v_gene: TRBV6-1
abundance: NA
d_gene: NA
CDR3aa: CASSDGGVGEQYF
CDR3nt: TGTGCCAGCAGTGACGGAGGGGTAGGCGAGCAGTACTTC

j_gene: TRBJ2-4
len: 19
v_gene: TRBV29-1
abundance: NA
d_gene: TRBD1
CDR3aa: CSVEAPRGQGAGAKNIQYF
CDR3nt: TGCAGCGTTGAAGCTCCCCGGGGGCAGGGGGCCGGGGCCAAAAACATTCAGTACTTC

j_gene: TRBJ2-7
len: 14
v_gene: TRBV4-1
abundance: NA
d_gene: NA
CDR3aa: CASSQEELNYEQYF
CDR3nt: TGCGCCAGCAGCCAAGAGGAACTAAACTACGAGCAGTACTTC

j_gene: TRBJ2-3
len: 17
v_gene: TRBV10-3
abundance: once
d_gene: TRBD2
CDR3aa: CAARAGSGGGKGDTQYF
CDR3nt: TGTGCCGCACGGGCGGGTAGCGGGGGCGGGAAGGGAGATACGCAGTATTTT

j_gene: TRBJ2-2
len: 19
v_gene: TRBV4-3
abundance: NA
d_gene: TRBD2
CDR3aa: CASSQAPPSGGAETGELFF
CDR3nt: TGCGCCAGCAGCCAAGCCCCCCCCAGCGGGGGGGCCGAGACCGGGGAGCTGTTTTTT

j_gene: TRBJ2-1
len: 16
v_gene: TRBV14
abundance: NA
d_gene: NA
CDR3aa: CASSQDLGASRNEQFF
CDR3nt: TGTGCCAGCAGCCAAGATCTGGGGGCTAGCCGCAATGAGCAGTTCTTC

j_gene: TRBJ2-2
len: 15
v_gene: TRBV2
abundance: NA
d_gene: TRBD1
CDR3aa: CASRDGTAITGELFF
CDR3nt: TGTGCCAGCAGGGACGGGACAGCCATCACCGGGGAGCTGTTTTTT

j_gene: TRBJ2-7
len: 15
v_gene: TRBV6-5
abundance: few
d_gene: NA
CDR3aa: CASSSSGGLAYEQYF
CDR3nt: TGTGCCAGCAGTAGTTCGGGGGGCCTAGCCTACGAGCAGTACTTC

j_gene: TRBJ2-7
len: 16
v_gene: TRBV6-5
abundance: NA
d_gene: NA
CDR3aa: CASSYSISALSYEQYF
CDR3nt: TGTGCCAGCAGTTACTCGATTTCGGCACTATCCTACGAGCAGTACTTC

j_gene: TRBJ2-5
len: 14
v_gene: TRBV6-1
abundance: NA
d_gene: NA
CDR3aa: CASSEVEHQETQYF
CDR3nt: TGTGCCAGCAGTGAAGTAGAACACCAAGAGACCCAGTACTTC